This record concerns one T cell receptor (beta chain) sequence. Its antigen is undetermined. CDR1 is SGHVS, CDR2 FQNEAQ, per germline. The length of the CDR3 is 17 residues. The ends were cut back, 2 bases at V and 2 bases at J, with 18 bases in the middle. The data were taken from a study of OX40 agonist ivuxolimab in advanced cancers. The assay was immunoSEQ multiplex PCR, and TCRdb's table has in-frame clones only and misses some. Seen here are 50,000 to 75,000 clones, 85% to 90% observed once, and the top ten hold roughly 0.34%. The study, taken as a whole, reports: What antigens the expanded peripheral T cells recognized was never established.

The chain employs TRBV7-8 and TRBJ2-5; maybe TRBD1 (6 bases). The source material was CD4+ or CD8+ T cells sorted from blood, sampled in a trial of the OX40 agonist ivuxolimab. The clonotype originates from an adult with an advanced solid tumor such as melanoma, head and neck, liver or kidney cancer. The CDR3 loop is CASSLNWVGRGQETQYF. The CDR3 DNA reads TGTGCCAGCAGCTTAAACTGGGTGGGCAGGGGACAAGAGACCCAGTACTTC.